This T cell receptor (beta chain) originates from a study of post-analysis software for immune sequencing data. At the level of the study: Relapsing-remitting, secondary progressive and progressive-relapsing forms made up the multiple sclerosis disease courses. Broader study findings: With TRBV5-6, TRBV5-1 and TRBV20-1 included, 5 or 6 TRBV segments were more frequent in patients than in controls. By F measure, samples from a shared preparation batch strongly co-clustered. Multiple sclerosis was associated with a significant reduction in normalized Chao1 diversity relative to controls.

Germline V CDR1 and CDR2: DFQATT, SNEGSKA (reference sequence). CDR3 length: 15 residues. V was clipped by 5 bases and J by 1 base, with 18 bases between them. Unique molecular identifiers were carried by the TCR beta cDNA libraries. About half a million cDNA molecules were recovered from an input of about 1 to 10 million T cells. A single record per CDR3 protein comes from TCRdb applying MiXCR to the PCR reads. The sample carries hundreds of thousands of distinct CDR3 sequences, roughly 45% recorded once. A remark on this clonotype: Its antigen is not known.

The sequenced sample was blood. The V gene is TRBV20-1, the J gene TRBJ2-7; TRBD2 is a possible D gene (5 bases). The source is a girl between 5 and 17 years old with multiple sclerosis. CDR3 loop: CSASGLLGNSYEQYF. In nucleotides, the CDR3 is TGCAGTGCTTCTGGACTCCTCGGGAATTCCTACGAGCAGTACTTC.